This TCR beta chain was identified in a study of blood T cell repertoires in COVID-19. The CDR3 extends over 16 amino acids. Germline V CDR1 and CDR2: MNHEY, SMNVEV (reference sequence). With 4 bases clipped from V and 4 bases from J, the junction kept 5 bases outside the gene matches. Within the sample, this clone is medium-sized (0.01 to 0.1%). Other DNA variants within this sample encode the same CDR3. Measured with immunoSEQ multiplex PCR; TCRdb has only the in-frame clones, and not every one. The sample has some 110,000 clones, around 85% seen once. The chain recombines TRBV27 with TRBJ2-1; 12 bases line up with TRBD2. This sequence originates from a man between 45 and 60 years old with acute or convalescent COVID-19. The sequenced sample consisted of peripheral blood. The CDR3 here is CASSSGTSGYYNEQFF. Here the CDR3 DNA reads TGTGCCAGCAGTTCCGGGACTAGCGGGTATTACAATGAGCAGTTCTTC.